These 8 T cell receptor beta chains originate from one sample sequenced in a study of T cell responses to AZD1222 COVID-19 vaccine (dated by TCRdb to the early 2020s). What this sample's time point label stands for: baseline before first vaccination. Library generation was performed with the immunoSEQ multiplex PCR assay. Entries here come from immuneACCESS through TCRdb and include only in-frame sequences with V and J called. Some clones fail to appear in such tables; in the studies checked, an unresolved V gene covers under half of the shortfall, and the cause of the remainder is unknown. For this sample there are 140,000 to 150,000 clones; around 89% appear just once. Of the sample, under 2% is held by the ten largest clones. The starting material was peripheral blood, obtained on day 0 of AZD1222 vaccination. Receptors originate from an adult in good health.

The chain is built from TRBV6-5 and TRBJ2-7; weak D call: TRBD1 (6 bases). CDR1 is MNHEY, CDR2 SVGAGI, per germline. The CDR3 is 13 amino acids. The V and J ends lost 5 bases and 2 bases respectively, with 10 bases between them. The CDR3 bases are TGTGCCAGCAGTATCCACAGGGCCTACGAGCAGTACTTC. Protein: CASSIHRAYEQYF.

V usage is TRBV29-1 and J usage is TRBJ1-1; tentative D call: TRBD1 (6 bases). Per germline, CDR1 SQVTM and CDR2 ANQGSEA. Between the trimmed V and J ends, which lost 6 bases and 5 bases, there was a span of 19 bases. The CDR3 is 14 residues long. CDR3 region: CSVIRDQGWTEAFF. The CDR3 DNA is TGCAGCGTCATAAGGGACCAGGGGTGGACTGAAGCTTTCTTT.

CDR3 in amino acids: CASKGQGVAGELFF. Here the CDR3 DNA reads TGTGCCAGCAAAGGACAGGGGGTGGCCGGGGAGCTGTTTTTT. V gene TRBV7-2 combines with J gene TRBJ2-2; 10 nucleotides line up with TRBD1. V was pared by 7 bases and J by 6 bases, with 5 bases of the junction left unmatched. CDR1 is SGHTA and CDR2 is FQGNSA in the germline V gene. The CDR3 contains 14 residues.

This chain's CDR3 is CASSLISRSGANGYTF. The CDR3 bases are TGTGCCAGCAGCTTAATCTCTCGCAGCGGGGCGAATGGCTACACCTTC. The V gene is TRBV7-8, the J gene TRBJ1-2; TRBD1 might be the D (5 bases). Trimming took off 2 bases at V and 6 bases at J, with 19 bases between the two ends. The CDR3 is made up of 16 amino acids. Germline V CDR1 and CDR2: SGHVS, FQNEAQ.

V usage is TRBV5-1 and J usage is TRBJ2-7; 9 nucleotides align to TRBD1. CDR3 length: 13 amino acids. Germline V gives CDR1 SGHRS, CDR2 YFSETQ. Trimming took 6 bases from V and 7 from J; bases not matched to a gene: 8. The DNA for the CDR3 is TGCGCCAGCAAAAGGGGGACAGGGTGGGAGCAGTACTTC. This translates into CASKRGTGWEQYF.

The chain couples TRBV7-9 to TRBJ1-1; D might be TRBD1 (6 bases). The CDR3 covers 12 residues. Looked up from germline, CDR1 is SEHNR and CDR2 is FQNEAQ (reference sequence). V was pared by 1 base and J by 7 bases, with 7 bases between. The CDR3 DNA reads TGTGCCAGCAGCTTAGGGGGGCTTGAAGCTTTCTTT. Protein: CASSLGGLEAFF.

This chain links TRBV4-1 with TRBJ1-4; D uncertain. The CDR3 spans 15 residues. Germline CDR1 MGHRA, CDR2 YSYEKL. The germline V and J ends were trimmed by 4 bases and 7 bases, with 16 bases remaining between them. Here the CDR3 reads CASSPLGSFGEKLFF. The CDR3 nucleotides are TGCGCCAGCAGCCCTCTCGGGTCGTTCGGTGAAAAACTGTTTTTT.

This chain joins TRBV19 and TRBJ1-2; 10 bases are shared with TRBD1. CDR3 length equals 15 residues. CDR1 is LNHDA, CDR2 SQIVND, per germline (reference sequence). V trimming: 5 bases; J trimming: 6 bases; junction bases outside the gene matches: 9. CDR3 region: CASSLIDRGLNGYTF. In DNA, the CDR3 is TGTGCCAGTAGTCTCATAGACAGGGGGCTAAATGGCTACACCTTC.